This T cell receptor (beta chain) was sequenced during a study of OX40 agonist ivuxolimab in advanced cancers. Study in general: Patients got intravenous ivuxolimab at 0.01 to 10 mg/kg every 2 weeks. Prior anti-PD-1, anti-PD-L1 or anti-CTLA-4 therapy was allowed; around 40% had some.

The repertoire was sequenced with immunoSEQ multiplex PCR; TCRdb's copy has only in-frame clones and lacks some. The repertoire has 70,000 to 85,000 clones, 94% of them found once; the top ten carry about 11%. V was cut by 10 bases and J by 13 bases, with 17 bases left in between. The CDR3 contains 11 residues. Germline assignment: CDR1 MRHNA and CDR2 SNTAGT. The specimen was CD4+ or CD8+ T cells sorted from blood, collected in a trial of the OX40 agonist ivuxolimab. The rearrangement links TRBV6-4 to TRBJ2-4; D could derive from TRBD1 or TRBD2 (6 bases each). The sequence derives from an adult with an advanced solid tumor such as melanoma, head and neck, liver or kidney cancer. Here the CDR3 reads CANRGRGRQYF. For the CDR3, the DNA is TGTGCCAACCGGGGACGGGGGCGACAGTACTTC.